This T cell receptor beta chain was sequenced in a study of MAIT cells during Salmonella Paratyphi A infection (dated by TCRdb to 2015 to 2018). Concerning the study at large: Adult volunteers aged 18 to 60 swallowed one dose of 1-5x10^3 CFU of S. Paratyphi A strain NVGH308. Starting at diagnosis, the diagnosed volunteers took ciprofloxacin 500 mg twice daily for 14 days. The paper's findings and limits, for the study overall: Diagnosed volunteers showed more expansion or contraction among top five MAIT clonotypes than healthy controls (about 0.5 versus 0.13), suggesting infection-driven repertoire reshaping. The space taken up by over-represented MAIT clonotypes dropped significantly from baseline to mid-infection (0.17 to 0.10), while post-infection showed no significant difference. Although the availability of volunteer samples limited sample sizes, the sizes were judged adequate for detecting differences between groups.

Libraries were prepared through 5' RACE. Two rounds of PCR with Phusion High-Fidelity polymerase amplified TCRbeta, with sample-specific barcodes added in the primers. TCRbeta libraries were generated by template-switch cDNA synthesis with SMARTScribe reverse transcriptase and a TRBC-specific primer. After barcoding, samples were pooled and then prepared using the NEBNext Ultra DNA Library Prep Kit for Illumina. Sequencing of libraries was performed on an Illumina MiSeq with the MiSeq reagent kit v2, 300 cycles. The authors' analysis ran thus. Reads were demultiplexed by barcode with Jemultiplexer and aligned with MiTCR using default parameters. Non-functional sequences were filtered out with VDJtools, and clonotypes were defined by amino acid sequence, with frequencies based on assigned sequence reads. In the clonal space homeostasis analysis, clonotypes were binned by frequency as over-represented (0.05-1), large, medium and small. TCRdb handled the public reads itself, with Q25 trimming in fastp and clone calling in MiXCR, and kept productive beta chains. Rows with one shared CDR3 protein collapse into an entry with the most common genes and DNA. The V and J calls and clone size come from TCRdb's table, not from the authors' own analysis. In all, the sample holds around 1,300 distinct CDR3 sequences, and approximately 52% of those were seen once. The top ten clones comprise roughly two fifths of the sample.

Remarks on this clonotype: The clone's antigen remains unknown. No clone much larger than this one lies a single base away; base qualities are absent.

This specimen's time point label, per the study, means: before S. Paratyphi A challenge (baseline). Over time, circulating MAIT cell TCRbeta repertoires were profiled in more than five volunteers who came down with enteric fever following controlled oral challenge with live Salmonella Paratyphi A. Every diagnosed volunteer provided MAIT cell samples at three timepoints: pre-infection, mid-infection and post-infection. A diagnosis of enteric fever required Paratyphi A bacteremia and/or a persistent fever above 38 degrees C that lasted more than 12 hours. Infection was diagnosed in challenged volunteers between day 4 and day 7 after challenge. Between about 4,500 and 10,000 MAIT cells per sample were sorted directly into RNAqueous-Micro lysis buffer for RNA extraction. Lymphoprep gradient centrifugation was used to isolate peripheral blood mononuclear cells from both the blood samples and the leukocyte cones. Cell sorting used a BD FACSAria Fusion or BD FACSAria III sorter.

This receptor was taken from a person aged 18 to 69 who was deliberately infected with Salmonella Paratyphi A in a paratyphoid fever challenge study. The sample consisted of MAIT cells from blood, taken at the first sampling point of the challenge study.

The CDR3 is CASSQERGSGGLDTQYF. The nucleotide sequence reads as follows: TGTGCCAGCAGCCAAGAGAGGGGTAGCGGGGGGTTGGATACGCAGTATTTT. The V and J segments used are TRBV4-2 and TRBJ2-3, and TRBD2 matches 10 of the central bases. Reading from cysteine to phenylalanine, the CDR3 counts 17 amino acids. Only the CDR3 part of the read is kept: 51 bases, read in frame from the first base. As encoded in the germline V gene, CDR1 is LGHNA while CDR2 is YNFKEQ. The germline V end is reduced by 0 bases and the J end by 6 bases; junction bases left unmatched: 9.